This TCR beta chain originates from a study of Ad26.COV2.S vaccination and SARS-CoV-2 variants. Study-wide background: The vaccine Ad26.COV2.S was put into the muscle once, or twice with 56 days between. Findings and limits, study-wide: Following vaccination, spike-specific CD8+ and CD4+ T cell responses reportedly exhibited substantial breadth.

Comment on this clone: What it recognizes is unknown.

The assay was immunoSEQ multiplex PCR, and TCRdb's table has in-frame clones only and misses some. The data hold about 350,000 clones, with about 88% observed a single time. CDR3 length: 16 amino acids. Germline V CDR1 and CDR2: SGHNT, YENEEA. Trimming stripped 1 base from V and 3 bases from J, with 14 bases between. Treatment reported: around 19 received Ad26.COV2.S at low or high dose, single or two shots; roughly five received placebo; per-sample allocation not given. After the first vaccine or placebo injection, samples were drawn on day 63. A Boston adult aged 18-55 years was the donor. It was Wuhan-strain SARS-CoV-2 spike that the Ad26 vaccine vector expressed.

Sequencing used peripheral blood, obtained in a trial of Ad26.COV2.S vaccine versus placebo. This sequence joins TRBV11-3 and TRBJ2-3; perhaps D is TRBD1 or TRBD2 (7 bases each). The clonotype originates from a person between 18 and 65 years old who received the Ad26.COV2.S COVID-19 vaccine or a placebo. DNA for the CDR3: TGTGCCAGCAGCTTAGCCAACAGGGGAGGGACAGATACGCAGTATTTT. Amino acid sequence: CASSLANRGGTDTQYF.